This T cell receptor (beta chain) comes out of a study of identical twins. Regarding the study as a whole: Part of the zero-insertion signal could reflect confounding by invariant MAIT and iNKT cells.

TCRdb used MiXCR to reprocess the 5' RACE reads, holding one entry per CDR3 protein. The table has about 810,000 distinct CDR3 sequences, 10% to 15% seen once. As to this clonotype: Its target is not known.

The same sample was also studied in work on yellow fever vaccine responses in identical twins.

The clonotype was recovered from a woman aged 18 to 35 in good health. The sequenced material came from PBMCs.

CDR3 nucleotides: TGTGCCAGCCTGGCAGGGAAGAACACCATATATTTT. It specifies CASLAGKNTIYF. The rearrangement links TRBV2 to TRBJ1-3, with D possibly being TRBD1 (5 bases). The CDR3 spans 12 residues. V gave up 8 bases and J gave up 7 bases, with 12 bases separating them. Germline V gene sequence: CDR1 SNHLY, CDR2 FYNNEI.